The clone carrying this T cell receptor (beta chain) was observed a single time. TCRdb processed the 5' RACE reads anew with MiXCR; each CDR3 protein has one entry. The top ten hold around 0.25% of the sample, which has some 1,700,000 distinct CDR3 sequences, roughly 35% seen once. This sample is part of a study of identical twins. The germline gives CDR1 DFQATT, CDR2 SNEGSKA (reference sequence). The CDR3 spans 17 residues. J gave up 0 bases and V 5 bases, and 15 bases lay outside the gene matches. The V gene is TRBV20-1, the J gene TRBJ1-1, with 7 bases identical to TRBD1. What was sequenced was cord blood. This clonotype originated in a newborn girl in good health. CDR3 protein: CSARPGGIMGMNTEAFF. The CDR3 bases are TGCAGTGCTCGGCCAGGGGGGATAATGGGCATGAACACTGAAGCTTTCTTT.